The 29 T cell receptor beta chains below were found in one sample sequenced in a study of human T cells and chemical hapten exposure. Time point in this sample: pre-sensitization, week 0. Treatment noted: therapeutic diphenylcyclopropenone sensitization with weekly scalp DPC. TCRdb fed the RACE reads into MiXCR, producing one record per CDR3 protein. The sample yields 65,000 to 70,000 distinct CDR3 sequences, approximately 9.9% seen once. The input for sequencing was whole blood, taken in connection with sensitization to the hapten diphenylcyclopropenone (DPC). These receptors originate from a woman in her 50s with alopecia areata. Some clones in this sample may be carry-over from other donors' samples.

This clonotype appeared many times. The chain combines TRBV12-3 or TRBV12-4 with TRBJ1-2; maybe TRBD1 (5 bases). The CDR3 contains 14 residues. Trimming took 6 bases from V and 8 from J, leaving 19 bases between them. CDR3 loop: CASSRDSLRIGYTF. The CDR3 DNA is TGTGCCAGCAGCCGCGACAGCCTAAGGATAGGCTACACCTTC.

This clonotype was detected ten times or more. The rearrangement joins TRBV7-3 to TRBJ2-3; D is possibly TRBD1 (5 bases). From germline, CDR1 is SGHTA and CDR2 FQGTGA. This CDR3 region has 16 residues. V lost 5 bases and J lost 0, with 15 bases in between. The CDR3 protein is CASSKDKLTSTDTQYF. CDR3 coding DNA: TGTGCCAGCAGCAAGGACAAGTTAACTAGCACAGATACGCAGTATTTT.

The chain combines TRBV3-1 with TRBJ2-3; unclear D gene. Deletions cut 1 base from V and 6 bases from J, with 11 bases between. The CDR3 has 14 residues. The germline V gene has CDR1 LGHDT and CDR2 YNNKEL (reference sequence). The CDR3 DNA reads TGTGCCAGCAGCCAAGTCCGTCGTTCTGATACGCAGTATTTT. This gives the protein CASSQVRRSDTQYF.

This clonotype appeared many times. This rearrangement joins TRBV20-1 to TRBJ1-3, with TRBD1 matching over 7 bases. From germline, CDR1 is DFQATT and CDR2 SNEGSKA (reference sequence). After removal of 6 bases from V and 2 bases from J, the junction contained 4 bases not matched to a gene. This CDR3 comprises 13 residues. In nucleotides, the CDR3 is TGCAGTGCACTGACAGGGACTGGAAACACCATATATTTT. Encoded protein: CSALTGTGNTIYF.

This clonotype was counted ten times or more. V and J are TRBV3-1 and TRBJ1-2; TRBD1 might be the D (5 bases). CDR3 length: 15 amino acids. Germline V gene sequence: CDR1 LGHDT, CDR2 YNNKEL (reference sequence). V shed 0 bases and J shed 7 bases, with 15 bases lying between them. The CDR3 coding sequence is TGTGCCAGCAGCCAAGATTCCCGCCAGGGAGGTGGCTACACCTTC. It is translated as CASSQDSRQGGGYTF.

This clonotype was observed a handful of times. CDR3 residues: CASSHRGIRGNEQFF. CDR3 sequence (DNA): TGTGCCAGCAGCCACCGGGGGATAAGGGGTAATGAGCAGTTCTTC. The rearrangement links TRBV5-4 to TRBJ2-1, with D possibly matching TRBD2 (6 bases). The CDR3 has 15 amino acids. V dropped 4 bases and J dropped 7 bases, with 18 bases sitting between them. Germline CDR1 and CDR2: SGHNT and YYREEE (reference sequence).

The genes are TRBV9 and TRBJ2-2; D is ambiguous. The germline V gene has CDR1 SGDLS and CDR2 YYNGEE. V dropped 5 bases and J dropped 5 bases, with 13 bases sitting between them. The CDR3 has 14 amino acids. The CDR3: CASRTELSTGELFF. CDR3 bases: TGTGCCAGCAGGACCGAACTCTCTACCGGGGAGCTGTTTTTT.

This clonotype appeared many times. This chain links TRBV4-2 with TRBJ2-4, with D unclear. V lost 0 bases to trimming and J lost 1 base, with 4 bases between them. The CDR3 has 14 residues. The germline CDR1 and CDR2 sequences are LGHNA and YNFKEQ. CDR3 nucleotides: TGTGCCAGCAGCCAAGAGCGGGCCAAAAACATTCAGTACTTC. Translation gives CASSQERAKNIQYF.

The chain joins TRBV4-2 to TRBJ1-5; D gene unclear. The CDR3 sequence is 15 residues long. Germline V CDR1 and CDR2: LGHNA, YNFKEQ. Trimming pared 0 bases from V and 6 bases from J, leaving 12 bases between. CDR3 bases: TGTGCCAGCAGCCAAGAGGCCGGGCAGGCTCAGCCCCAGCATTTT. Translating gives CASSQEAGQAQPQHF.

This sequence joins TRBV12-3 or TRBV12-4 and TRBJ2-7; 13 bases line up with TRBD2. CDR3 length equals 15 residues. V dropped 4 bases and J dropped 4; count of bases not matched to a gene: 4. CDR3 protein: CASSSRLAGGYEQYF. The CDR3 nucleotides are TGTGCCAGCAGTTCCAGACTAGCGGGAGGATACGAGCAGTACTTC.

This chain links TRBV3-1 with TRBJ2-7; D gene uncertain. V lost 4 bases, J lost 4 bases, and 11 bases lay in between. CDR3 length equals 13 residues. The germline CDR1 and CDR2 sequences are LGHDT and YNNKEL (reference sequence). CDR3 region: CASSPMTTYEQYF. In DNA form, the CDR3 reads TGTGCCAGCAGCCCTATGACCACTTACGAGCAGTACTTC.

Ten or more counts support this clonotype. V and J are TRBV20-1 and TRBJ2-7; 8 bases fit TRBD2. Losses at the gene ends were 3 bases for V and 4 bases for J; bases not matched to a gene: 5. This CDR3 has 13 amino acids. Germline V lookup: CDR1 DFQATT, CDR2 SNEGSKA (reference sequence). The CDR3: CSASLAGGYEQYF. CDR3 in DNA: TGCAGTGCTAGTCTGGCGGGGGGATACGAGCAGTACTTC.

This clonotype was recorded many times. The chain employs TRBV7-9 and TRBJ2-7, with D hard to call. Germline CDR1 and CDR2: SEHNR and FQNEAQ (reference sequence). V lost 7 bases and J 7 bases, leaving 17 bases between the germline ends. The CDR3 is made up of 13 amino acids. CDR3 coding DNA: TGTGCCAGCACCCTCCTCTCTGGGGTTGAGCAGTACTTC. Protein sequence: CASTLLSGVEQYF.

This clonotype came up many times. The V and J genes are TRBV20-1 and TRBJ2-7, with TRBD2 identical over 8 bases. Germline assignment: CDR1 DFQATT and CDR2 SNEGSKA (reference sequence). This CDR3 has 14 residues. J lost 6 bases, V lost 4 bases, and 11 bases had no gene match. The chain's CDR3 is CSATPGTRGSEQYF. DNA for the CDR3: TGCAGTGCTACCCCCGGGACTAGAGGCAGCGAGCAGTACTTC.

The gene calls are TRBV2 and TRBJ1-3; TRBD1 is a possible D gene (6 bases). The CDR3 spans 16 residues. Germline V gene data show CDR1 as SNHLY and CDR2 as FYNNEI. The V end lost 6 bases, the J end lost 0 bases, and 15 bases lay between the germline ends. CDR3 amino acids: CASRGSGAVSGNTIYF. CDR3 nucleotides: TGTGCCAGCAGAGGGTCGGGGGCAGTCTCTGGAAACACCATATATTTT.

This clonotype was recorded many times. V gene TRBV9 combines with J gene TRBJ1-2; D is unresolved. The CDR3 length is 14 residues. CDR1 SGDLS and CDR2 YYNGEE come from the germline V gene. Trimming cost V 0 bases and J 4 bases, with 10 bases left between them. CDR3 loop: CASSVDGISYGYTF. The CDR3 DNA reads as TGTGCCAGCAGCGTAGACGGGATTAGCTATGGCTACACCTTC.

Concerning this clonotype: This may be a read error: a much more frequent sequence differs by one nucleotide. The V gene is TRBV20-1, the J gene TRBJ1-1; no reliable D call. Germline V gene sequence: CDR1 DFQATT, CDR2 SNEGSKA (reference sequence). CDR3 length equals 12 residues. The CDR3 reads CRASPRKSEAFF. CDR3 coding DNA: TGCAGAGCCTCCCCACGGAAGTCTGAAGCTTTCTTT.

The chain has TRBV11-2 and TRBJ2-3, with D possibly matching TRBD1 (7 bases). Trimming shortened V by 5 bases and J by 1 base, and 19 bases separated the two germline ends. The CDR3 has 17 residues. Germline CDR1 reads SGHAT; CDR2 reads FQNNGV. The CDR3: CASSPGGQSSRTDTQYF. The CDR3 DNA reads TGTGCCAGCAGCCCCGGGGGACAGTCATCACGCACAGATACGCAGTATTTT.

The rearrangement links TRBV20-1 to TRBJ2-7; unclear D gene. Germline assignment: CDR1 DFQATT and CDR2 SNEGSKA (reference sequence). The CDR3 totals 12 residues. Trimming left V 6 bases short and J 6 bases short, with 15 bases between. The CDR3, as DNA: TGCAGTGCGAAGGATTTTAGGTCCGAGCAGTACTTC. Encoded protein: CSAKDFRSEQYF.

The genes are TRBV28 and TRBJ1-6; D is unresolved. Trimming took 3 bases from V and 6 from J, leaving 9 bases between them. Germline assignment: CDR1 MDHEN and CDR2 SYDVKM. The CDR3 has 14 residues. This chain's CDR3 is CASSLMQTNSPLHF. The CDR3 nucleotides read TGTGCCAGCAGTTTGATGCAGACTAATTCACCCCTCCACTTT.

The chain combines TRBV20-1 with TRBJ2-3, with 7 bases that match TRBD2. CDR1 and CDR2 from the germline V gene are DFQATT and SNEGSKA (reference sequence). The CDR3 runs 15 residues. The V gene end was trimmed by 6 bases and the J gene end by 6 bases; junction bases not matched to a gene: 15. CDR3 protein: CSAKGLAVWPDTQYF. The CDR3 nucleotides read TGCAGTGCAAAAGGCCTAGCGGTCTGGCCCGATACGCAGTATTTT.

This clonotype occurred many times. The chain employs TRBV3-1 and TRBJ1-5, with D uncertain. The CDR3 is made up of 13 amino acids. Germline V CDR1 and CDR2: LGHDT, YNNKEL (reference sequence). Trimming pared 1 base from V and 9 bases from J, leaving 10 bases between. The CDR3 nucleotides read TGTGCCAGCAGCCAAGGCAGGTCCCGGCCCCAGCATTTT. Protein sequence: CASSQGRSRPQHF.

This clonotype came up a few times. CDR3 residues: CASSPRGGTGNTIYF. CDR3 nucleotide sequence: TGTGCCAGCAGCCCCAGGGGGGGTACTGGAAACACCATATATTTT. The chain employs TRBV7-2 and TRBJ1-3; 7 positions match TRBD1. CDR1 and CDR2 (germline): SGHTA, FQGNSA. J was trimmed by 2 bases and V by 5 bases; bases with no gene match: 6. The CDR3 is made up of 15 amino acids.

This clonotype was seen many times. The rearrangement joins TRBV27 to TRBJ2-2; 7 bases are a match to TRBD2. Germline V gives CDR1 MNHEY, CDR2 SMNVEV (reference sequence). CDR3 length: 16 amino acids. Trimming removed 6 bases from V and 3 bases from J; junction bases left unmatched: 10. The chain's CDR3 is CASSDGTSAYTGELFF. The CDR3 DNA follows: TGTGCCAGCAGCGACGGAACTAGCGCCTACACCGGGGAGCTGTTTTTT.

This clonotype has a handful of counts. The rearrangement links TRBV3-1 to TRBJ1-1; D is undetermined. The CDR3 loop spans 15 amino acids. V lost 0 bases, J lost 2 bases, and 10 bases lay in between. Germline V gene data show CDR1 as LGHDT and CDR2 as YNNKEL (reference sequence). CDR3 DNA sequence: TGTGCCAGCAGCCAAGATCATAAGGGTAACACTGAAGCTTTCTTT. Translation gives CASSQDHKGNTEAFF.

The chain links TRBV3-1 to TRBJ2-7; 12 bases agree with TRBD1. CDR3 length: 17 amino acids. V lost 1 base, J lost 7 bases, and 11 bases stayed unmatched. Germline V gene data show CDR1 as LGHDT and CDR2 as YNNKEL (reference sequence). CDR3 DNA sequence: TGTGCCAGCAGCCAAGCGCGCCCGGGACAGGGGGCAAGGGAGCAGTACTTC. Its protein product is CASSQARPGQGAREQYF.

Note on this clonotype: A single base separates this from a much larger clone, so it may be a read error. This sequence joins TRBV7-3 and TRBJ1-1; D gene uncertain. The germline gives CDR1 SGHTA, CDR2 FQGTGA. The length of the CDR3 is 13 residues. Deletions cut 8 bases from V and 2 bases from J, with 12 bases between. The CDR3 nucleotides are TGTGCCAGCGGACTTACCATCAACACTGAAGCTTTCTTT. Translated: CASGLTINTEAFF.

The chain links TRBV5-1 to TRBJ1-1; 7 bases fit TRBD1. CDR3 size: 15 residues. V gave up 0 bases and J gave up 5 bases; unmatched junction bases: 7. Germline lookup yields CDR1 SGHRS and CDR2 YFSETQ. CDR3 amino acids: CASSLAPTGRTEAFF. In DNA, the CDR3 is TGCGCCAGCAGCTTGGCACCGACAGGGCGGACTGAAGCTTTCTTT.

This clonotype was picked up many times. The chain couples TRBV29-1 to TRBJ1-2; 9 bases are shared with TRBD1. The CDR3 sequence is 13 residues long. Germline CDR1 SQVTM, CDR2 ANQGSEA. Losses at the gene ends were 4 bases for V and 2 bases for J; bases not matched to a gene: 2. The CDR3 sequence: CSVVGQGNYGYTF. DNA for the CDR3: TGCAGCGTTGTGGGACAGGGAAACTATGGCTACACCTTC.